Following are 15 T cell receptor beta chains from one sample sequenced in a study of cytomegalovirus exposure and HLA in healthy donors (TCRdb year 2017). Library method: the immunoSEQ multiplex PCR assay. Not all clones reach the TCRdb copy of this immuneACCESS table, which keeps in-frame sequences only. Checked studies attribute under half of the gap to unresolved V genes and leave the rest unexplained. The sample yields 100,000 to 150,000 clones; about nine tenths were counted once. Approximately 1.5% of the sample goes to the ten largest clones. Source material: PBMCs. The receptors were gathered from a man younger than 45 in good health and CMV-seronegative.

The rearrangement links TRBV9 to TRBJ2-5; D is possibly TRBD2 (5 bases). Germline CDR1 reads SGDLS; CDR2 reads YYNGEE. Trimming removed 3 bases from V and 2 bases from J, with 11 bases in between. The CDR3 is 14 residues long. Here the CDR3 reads CASSETGLQETQYF. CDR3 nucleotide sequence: TGTGCCAGCAGCGAGACGGGATTACAAGAGACCCAGTACTTC. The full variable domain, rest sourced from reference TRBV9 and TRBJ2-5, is DSGVTQTPKHLITATGQRVTLRCSPRSGDLSVYWYQQSLDQGLQFLIQYYNGEERAKGNILERFSAQQFPDLHSELNLSSLELGDSALYFCASSETGLQETQYFGPGTRLLVL.

CDR3 in amino acids: CASSQDRGSYNSPLHF. The CDR3 DNA is TGCGCCAGCAGCCAAGATAGGGGCTCCTATAATTCACCCCTCCACTTT. The rearrangement uses TRBV4-3 and TRBJ1-6; D is possibly TRBD1 (5 bases). The CDR3 runs 16 residues. V was cut by 0 bases and J by 0 bases, with 6 bases left in between. Looked up from germline, CDR1 is LGHNA and CDR2 is YSLEER.

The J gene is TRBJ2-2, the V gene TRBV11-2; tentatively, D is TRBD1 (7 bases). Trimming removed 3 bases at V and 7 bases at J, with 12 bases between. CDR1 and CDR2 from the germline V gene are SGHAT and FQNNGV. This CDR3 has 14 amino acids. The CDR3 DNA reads TGTGCCAGCAGCTTGACAGGGAGGTTCGGGGAGCTGTTTTTT. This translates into CASSLTGRFGELFF.

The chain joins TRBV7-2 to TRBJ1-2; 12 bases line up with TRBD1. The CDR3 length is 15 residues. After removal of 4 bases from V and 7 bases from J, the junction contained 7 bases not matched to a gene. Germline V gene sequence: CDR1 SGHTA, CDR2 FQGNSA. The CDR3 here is CASSYRDRGQGGYTF. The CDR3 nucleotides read TGTGCCAGCAGCTACCGGGACAGGGGGCAGGGTGGCTACACCTTC. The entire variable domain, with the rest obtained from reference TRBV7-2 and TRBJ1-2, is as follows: GAGVSQSPSNKVTEKGKDVELRCDPISGHTALYWYRQSLGQGLEFLIYFQGNSAPDKSGLPSDRFSAERTGGSVSTLTIQRTQQEDSAVYLCASSYRDRGQGGYTFGSGTRLTVV.

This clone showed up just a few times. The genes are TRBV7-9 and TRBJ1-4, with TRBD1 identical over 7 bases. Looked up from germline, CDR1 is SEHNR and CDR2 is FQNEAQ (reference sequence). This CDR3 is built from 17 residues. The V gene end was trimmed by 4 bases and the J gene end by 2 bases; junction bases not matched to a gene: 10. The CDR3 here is CASSSGQAVATNEKLFF. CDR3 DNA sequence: TGTGCCAGCAGCTCCGGACAGGCGGTAGCGACTAATGAAAAACTGTTTTTT. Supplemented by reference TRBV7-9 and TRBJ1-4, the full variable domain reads DTGVSQNPRHKITKRGQNVTFRCDPISEHNRLYWYRQTLGQGPEFLTYFQNEAQLEKSRLLSDRFSAERPKGSFSTLEIQRTEQGDSAMYLCASSSGQAVATNEKLFFGSGTQLSVL.

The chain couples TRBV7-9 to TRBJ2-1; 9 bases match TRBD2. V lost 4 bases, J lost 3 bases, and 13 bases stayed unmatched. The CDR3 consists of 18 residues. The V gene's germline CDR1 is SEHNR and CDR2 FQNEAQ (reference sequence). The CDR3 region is CASSSGEGLAGLYNEQFF. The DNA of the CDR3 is TGTGCCAGCAGCTCCGGGGAGGGGCTAGCGGGGCTCTACAATGAGCAGTTCTTC.

CDR3 sequence (DNA): TGTGCCTGGAGTATGGACAGAGCCACTGAAGCTTTCTTT. It encodes CAWSMDRATEAFF. V and J are TRBV30 and TRBJ1-1; D is perhaps TRBD1 (6 bases). Germline CDR1 is GTSNPN and CDR2 is SVGIG (reference sequence). The CDR3 extends over 13 amino acids. The V end lost 2 bases, the J end lost 4 bases, and 11 bases lay between the germline ends.

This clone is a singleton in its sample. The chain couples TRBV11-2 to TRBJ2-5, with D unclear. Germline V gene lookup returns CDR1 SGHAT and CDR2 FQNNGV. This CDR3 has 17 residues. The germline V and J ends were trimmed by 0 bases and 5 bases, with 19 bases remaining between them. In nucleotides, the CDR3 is TGTGCCAGCAGCTTAGATTTCTTGACATCGCTTTTTGAGACCCAGTACTTC. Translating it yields CASSLDFLTSLFETQYF.

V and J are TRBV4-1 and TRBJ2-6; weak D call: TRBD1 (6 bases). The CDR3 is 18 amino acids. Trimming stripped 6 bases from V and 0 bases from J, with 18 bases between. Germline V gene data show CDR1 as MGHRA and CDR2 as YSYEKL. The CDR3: CASSQTGFTGSGANVLTF. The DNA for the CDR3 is TGCGCCAGCAGTCAAACAGGGTTCACGGGCTCTGGGGCCAACGTCCTGACTTTC.

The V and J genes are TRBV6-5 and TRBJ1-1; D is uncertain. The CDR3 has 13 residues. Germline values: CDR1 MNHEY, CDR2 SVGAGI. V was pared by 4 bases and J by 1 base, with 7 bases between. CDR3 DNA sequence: TGTGCCAGCAGTTTGAGGGAGAACACTGAAGCTTTCTTT. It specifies CASSLRENTEAFF.

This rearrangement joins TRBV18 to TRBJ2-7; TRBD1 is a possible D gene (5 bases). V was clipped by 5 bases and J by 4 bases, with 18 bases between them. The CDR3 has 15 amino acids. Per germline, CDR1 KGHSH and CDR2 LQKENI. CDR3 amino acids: CASSSTNPTEYEQYF. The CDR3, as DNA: TGTGCCAGCTCAAGCACGAACCCGACAGAATACGAGCAGTACTTC.

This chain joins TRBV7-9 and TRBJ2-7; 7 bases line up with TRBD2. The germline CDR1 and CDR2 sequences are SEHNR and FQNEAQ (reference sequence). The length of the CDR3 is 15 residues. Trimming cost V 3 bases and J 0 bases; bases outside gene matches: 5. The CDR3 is CASSLSSGSSYEQYF. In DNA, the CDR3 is TGTGCCAGCAGCTTGTCTAGCGGTAGCTCCTACGAGCAGTACTTC.

CDR3 protein: CASSLKASGATYNEQFF. DNA of the CDR3: TGTGCCAGCAGCTTAAAGGCTAGCGGAGCTACCTACAATGAGCAGTTCTTC. V usage is TRBV7-3 and J usage is TRBJ2-1; 7 bases line up with TRBD2. There are 17 residues in the CDR3. From germline, CDR1 is SGHTA and CDR2 FQGTGA. Germline trimming cut 1 base from V and 2 bases from J; bases unmatched to any gene: 8.

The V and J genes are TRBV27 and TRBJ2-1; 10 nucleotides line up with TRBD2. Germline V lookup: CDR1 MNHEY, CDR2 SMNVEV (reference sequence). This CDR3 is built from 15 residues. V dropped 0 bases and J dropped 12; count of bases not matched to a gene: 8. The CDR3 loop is CASSLSIGLAEVQFF. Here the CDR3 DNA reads TGTGCCAGCAGTTTATCGATCGGACTAGCGGAAGTGCAGTTCTTC.

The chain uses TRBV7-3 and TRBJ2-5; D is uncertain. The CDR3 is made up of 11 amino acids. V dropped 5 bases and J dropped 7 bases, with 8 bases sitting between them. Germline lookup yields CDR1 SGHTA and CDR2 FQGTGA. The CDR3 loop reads CASSHEATQYF. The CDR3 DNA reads TGTGCCAGCAGCCACGAGGCGACCCAGTACTTC.